This T cell receptor beta chain came from a study of T cell changes during pregnancy in multiple sclerosis (dated by TCRdb to the late 2010s). Study-level background: In women with multiple sclerosis, the researchers looked at how the T cell repertoire shifted as pregnancy progressed.

V was cut back by 1 base and J by 6 bases, leaving a gap of 6 bases between them. Looking up the germline V gene yields CDR1 SGHVS and CDR2 FQNEAQ. Taken from cysteine to phenylalanine, the CDR3 has 13 residues. Only the CDR3 region is kept as DNA, spanning 39 bases read in frame from base 1. The library came from the immunoSEQ multiplex PCR assay. This immuneACCESS table, as held by TCRdb, lists in-frame sequences with V and J called but not all clones. Of the missing ones, under half trace to an unresolved V gene in checked studies; the others have no known cause. The sample data list around 57,000 clones, and just under 90% of these were observed just once. The leading ten clones occupy almost 0.9% of the sample. A word on this clone: Its recognized antigen is unknown. No quality values exist for individual bases; no much larger clone is one base distant.

The rearrangement combines TRBV7-8 with TRBJ2-2, with a weak D call of TRBD1 (5 bases match). The specimen was peripheral blood, collected in the first trimester of pregnancy. This clonotype was obtained from a female donor in good health, enrolled as a control in a pregnancy study. In nucleotides, the sequence is TGTGCCAGCAGCTTAGGGGGCGCCGGGGAGCTGTTTTTT. This sequence encodes CASSLGGAGELFF.